The next 6 T cell receptor beta chains were all read from a single sample in a study of regulatory T cells in long-lasting Graves disease (dated by TCRdb to about 2021). Receptors were amplified or captured by multiplex PCR. TCRdb lists the instrument as Illumina HiSeq 4000. To build TCR beta libraries, CDR3 regions were amplified by Arm-PCR using iRepertoire HTBI primers. TCRdb reprocessed the public reads (quality trimming at Q25 with fastp, clone calling with MiXCR) and kept in-frame beta chains. CDR3 protein duplicates are merged, each entry listing the most common genes and DNA. The table for this sample lists some 560,000 distinct CDR3 sequences; around 16% of them were counted only once. More than 20% of the sample is held by the ten biggest clonotypes. Read against the paper, the sample's time point label means: newly diagnosed GD, antithyroid drugs for less than 3 months. For both TCR sequencing and RNA sequencing, RNA was extracted from PBMCs in TRIzol.

This same sample was also taken into another study, of T cells in Graves' hyperthyroidism and ophthalmopathy.

The sample consisted of peripheral blood mononuclear cells (PBMCs), taken at new diagnosis, from a patient treated with antithyroid drugs. The receptor source for this set is a middle-aged woman with Graves disease. Donor details come from another sample of the same person, matched by shared clones.

This clonotype was observed at least ten times. The chain links TRBV6-1 to TRBJ2-7; TRBD2 agrees at 10 bases. CDR1 is MNHNS, CDR2 SASEGT, per germline. The V segment lost 8 bases and the J segment 4 bases; nucleotides outside the gene matches: 14. This CDR3 is built from 16 residues. The CDR3 loop is CASRSRALAGQYEQYF. The DNA for the CDR3 is TGTGCCAGCCGCTCCAGGGCACTAGCGGGGCAGTACGAGCAGTACTTC.

V usage is TRBV10-2 and J usage is TRBJ2-4, with a weak D call TRBD1 (6 bases). Germline V gene data show CDR1 as WSHSY and CDR2 as SAAADI. Trimming took off 4 bases at V and 7 bases at J, with 14 bases between the two ends. The CDR3 length is 14 residues. The CDR3 DNA is TGCGCCAGCAGTGGACAGGCTCTGGGGAACATTCAGTACTTC. Its protein is CASSGQALGNIQYF.

This clonotype was observed many times. The chain is built from TRBV5-1 and TRBJ1-1; D gene unclear. The germline V and J ends were trimmed by 5 bases and 1 base, with 15 bases remaining between them. Germline-derived CDR1 and CDR2 are SGHRS and YFSETQ. The CDR3 is 15 amino acids. CDR3 bases: TGCGCCAGCAGACTCCGAGAGGGCGCGAACACTGAAGCTTTCTTT. Encoded protein: CASRLREGANTEAFF.

At least ten counts were recorded for this clonotype. This chain's CDR3 is CASTRGQNQETQYF. The CDR3 bases are TGTGCCAGCACCAGAGGACAGAACCAAGAGACCCAGTACTTC. The rearrangement joins TRBV6-1 to TRBJ2-5; possibly TRBD1 for D (6 bases). CDR3 length: 14 amino acids. In germline, CDR1 is MNHNS, CDR2 SASEGT. The ends were cut back, 7 bases at V and 0 bases at J, with 12 bases in the middle.

As to this clonotype: With a much larger clone just one base away, this may be a read error. CDR3 residues: CTSSDPRDTQYF. The CDR3 DNA reads TGTACCAGCAGCGATCCGAGAGATACGCAGTATTTT. The rearrangement joins TRBV6-1 to TRBJ2-3; D is uncertain. The CDR3 is 12 residues long. Germline values: CDR1 MNHNS, CDR2 SASEGT.

The chain links TRBV27 to TRBJ1-6; D is unresolved. With 5 bases removed from V and 9 bases from J, the gap between germline ends came to 11 bases. In germline, CDR1 is MNHEY, CDR2 SMNVEV (reference sequence). The CDR3 is 13 amino acids. The CDR3 spells CASSKESRSPLHF. The CDR3 coding sequence is TGTGCCAGCAGTAAAGAGAGCCGTTCACCCCTCCACTTT.